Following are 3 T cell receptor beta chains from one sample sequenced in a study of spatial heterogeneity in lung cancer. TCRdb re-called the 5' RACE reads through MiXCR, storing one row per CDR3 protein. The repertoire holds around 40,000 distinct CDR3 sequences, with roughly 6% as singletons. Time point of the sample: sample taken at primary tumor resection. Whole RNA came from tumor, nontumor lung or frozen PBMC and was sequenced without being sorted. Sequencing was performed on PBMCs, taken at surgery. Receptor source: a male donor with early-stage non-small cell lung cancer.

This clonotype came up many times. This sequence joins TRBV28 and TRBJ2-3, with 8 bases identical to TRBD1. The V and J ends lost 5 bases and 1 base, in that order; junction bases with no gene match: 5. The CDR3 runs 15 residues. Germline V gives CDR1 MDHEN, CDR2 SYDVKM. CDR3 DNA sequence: TGTGCCAGCAGTCAGGGGGCGCAGGGCACAGATACGCAGTATTTT. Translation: CASSQGAQGTDTQYF.

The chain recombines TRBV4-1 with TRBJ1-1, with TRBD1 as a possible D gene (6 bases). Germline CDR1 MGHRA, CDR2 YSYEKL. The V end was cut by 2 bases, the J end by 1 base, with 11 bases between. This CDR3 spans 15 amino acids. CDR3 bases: TGCGCCAGCAGCCAATCAGACAGGAAGAACACTGAAGCTTTCTTT. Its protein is CASSQSDRKNTEAFF.

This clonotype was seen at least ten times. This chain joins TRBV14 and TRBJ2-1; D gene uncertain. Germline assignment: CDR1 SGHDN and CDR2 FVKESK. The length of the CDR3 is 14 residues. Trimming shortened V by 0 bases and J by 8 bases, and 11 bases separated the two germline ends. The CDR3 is CASSQDLGMHEQFF. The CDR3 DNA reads TGTGCCAGCAGCCAAGACCTGGGGATGCATGAGCAGTTCTTC. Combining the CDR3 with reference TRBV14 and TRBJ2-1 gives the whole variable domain EAGVTQFPSHSVIEKGQTVTLRCDPISGHDNLYWYRRVMGKEIKFLLHFVKESKQDESGMPNNRFLAERTGGTYSTLKVQPAELEDSGVYFCASSQDLGMHEQFFGPGTRLTVL.